Listed below are T cell receptor beta chains from one sample, sequenced in a study of breast tumors, draining lymph nodes, adjacent tissues. TCRdb re-derived calls from the multiplex PCR reads in MiXCR, one entry per CDR3 protein. This repertoire shows some 120,000 distinct CDR3 sequences, 15% to 20% found once; its top ten account for roughly 3.6%. Sequencing input: axillary lymph node tissue. Receptor source: a female donor with breast cancer. Some clones in this sample may be carry-over from other donors' samples. Both conserved end residues are part of each CDR3. The order of the fields is clone size, V gene, D gene, J gene, CDR3 protein, CDR3 DNA. The D gene is left open where the match is weak. Clone size is shown for a subset of rows, as once, few, many or a class of expanded clone.

size: many; V: TRBV10-3; D: TRBD1; J: TRBJ2-7; CDR3: CAIGQGPYEQYF; DNA: TGTGCCATTGGACAGGGCCCCTACGAGCAGTACTTC
size: many; V: TRBV7-9; D: .; J: TRBJ2-7; CDR3: CASSPGQTMYF; DNA: TGTGCCAGCAGCCCTGGACAGACGATGTACTTC
size: many; V: TRBV5-1; D: .; J: TRBJ2-5; CDR3: CASSLGLGGKETQYF; DNA: TGCGCCAGCAGCTTGGGTTTGGGGGGCAAAGAGACCCAGTACTTC
size: many; V: TRBV10-1; D: .; J: TRBJ1-3; CDR3: CASSETGGSGNTIYF; DNA: TGCGCCAGCAGTGAGACCGGTGGATCTGGAAACACCATATATTTT
size: .; V: TRBV27; D: TRBD1; J: TRBJ2-7; CDR3: CASSFRTGHHEQYF; DNA: TGTGCCAGCAGTTTCCGGACAGGGCATCACGAGCAGTACTTC
size: many; V: TRBV20-1; D: TRBD2; J: TRBJ2-1; CDR3: CSARPGLAYDEQFF; DNA: TGCAGTGCTAGACCGGGACTAGCGTACGATGAGCAGTTCTTC
size: many; V: TRBV24-1; D: TRBD1; J: TRBJ2-3; CDR3: CATSDNPGQGGTDTQYF; DNA: TGTGCCACCAGTGATAACCCGGGACAGGGTGGGACAGATACGCAGTATTTT
size: many; V: TRBV7-7; D: TRBD2; J: TRBJ2-3; CDR3: CASSLGTSPSTDTQYF; DNA: TGTGCTAGCAGCTTAGGGACTAGCCCCTCCACAGATACGCAGTATTTT
size: many; V: TRBV6-1; D: .; J: TRBJ2-5; CDR3: CASSVSSPQETQYF; DNA: TGTGCCAGCAGTGTGTCAAGTCCCCAAGAGACCCAGTACTTC
size: many; V: TRBV15; D: .; J: TRBJ1-5; CDR3: CATQRGFGAFSSNQPQHF; DNA: TGTGCCACCCAAAGGGGGTTTGGGGCCTTTTCGAGCAATCAGCCCCAGCATTTT
size: many; V: TRBV7-9; D: .; J: TRBJ2-1; CDR3: CAIPPALQGRKRSRDEQFF; DNA: TGTGCCATCCCGCCAGCCCTCCAGGGGAGAAAGCGGAGCCGGGATGAGCAGTTCTTC
size: many; V: TRBV3-1; D: .; J: TRBJ2-7; CDR3: CASSQVMGEQYF; DNA: TGTGCCAGCAGCCAAGTGATGGGCGAGCAGTACTTC
size: many; V: TRBV15; D: .; J: TRBJ2-5; CDR3: CATSRGGGPQETQYF; DNA: TGTGCCACCAGCAGAGGAGGGGGTCCCCAAGAGACCCAGTACTTC
size: many; V: TRBV18; D: .; J: TRBJ1-2; CDR3: CASSPPFGAGYTF; DNA: TGTGCCAGCTCACCACCGTTTGGGGCTGGCTACACCTTC
size: .; V: TRBV6-5; D: TRBD1; J: TRBJ1-5; CDR3: CASSPGTGRNQPQHF; DNA: TGTGCCAGCAGTCCAGGGACAGGGCGCAATCAGCCCCAGCATTTT
size: .; V: TRBV19; D: .; J: TRBJ1-1; CDR3: CASSDSLNTEAFF; DNA: TGTGCCAGTAGCGACAGTTTGAACACTGAAGCTTTCTTT
size: many; V: TRBV12-3/TRBV12-4; D: .; J: TRBJ1-2; CDR3: CASSSGPPGLYGYTF; DNA: TGTGCCAGCAGTTCGGGCCCCCCAGGATTATATGGCTACACCTTC
size: many; V: TRBV20-1; D: TRBD2; J: TRBJ2-1; CDR3: CSASGASGRASNEQFF; DNA: TGCAGTGCTAGTGGGGCAAGCGGGAGGGCGAGTAATGAGCAGTTCTTC
size: many; V: TRBV20-1; D: .; J: TRBJ1-2; CDR3: CSVGDTVYGYTF; DNA: TGCAGTGTCGGGGACACCGTATATGGCTACACCTTC
size: few; V: TRBV28; D: TRBD1; J: TRBJ2-3; CDR3: CASSQNRGGDTQYF; DNA: TGTGCCAGCAGTCAAAACAGGGGCGGAGATACGCAGTATTTT
size: many; V: TRBV12-3/TRBV12-4; D: .; J: TRBJ2-2; CDR3: CASSLNRRTGELFF; DNA: TGTGCCAGCAGTTTAAACAGGAGAACCGGGGAGCTGTTTTTT
size: many; V: TRBV20-1; D: TRBD1; J: TRBJ2-1; CDR3: CSATGTGDRSTEFF; DNA: TGCAGTGCCACCGGGACAGGGGATCGGAGTACGGAATTCTTC
size: many; V: TRBV19; D: .; J: TRBJ1-4; CDR3: CASSIGSGRSEKLFF; DNA: TGTGCCAGTAGTATTGGCTCAGGGCGGAGCGAAAAACTGTTTTTT
size: few; V: TRBV28; D: .; J: TRBJ2-7; CDR3: CASSLASVYEQYF; DNA: TGTGCCAGCAGTTTGGCTAGCGTCTACGAGCAGTACTTC
size: many; V: TRBV4-1; D: .; J: TRBJ1-2; CDR3: CASSQDSGAVMYGYTF; DNA: TGCGCCAGCAGCCAAGACTCTGGGGCTGTAATGTATGGCTACACCTTC
size: many; V: TRBV29-1; D: .; J: TRBJ2-5; CDR3: CSVGNREETQYF; DNA: TGCAGCGTTGGCAACAGGGAAGAGACCCAGTACTTC
size: few; V: TRBV7-2; D: .; J: TRBJ2-3; CDR3: CASSFQESRTDTQYF; DNA: TGTGCCAGCAGCTTTCAGGAGTCCCGCACAGATACGCAGTATTTT
size: many; V: TRBV15; D: TRBD1; J: TRBJ1-2; CDR3: CATSRAGTGPVGYTF; DNA: TGTGCCACCAGCAGAGCCGGGACAGGGCCGGTTGGCTACACCTTC
size: many; V: TRBV27; D: .; J: TRBJ1-2; CDR3: CASSFSESYGYTF; DNA: TGTGCCAGCAGTTTTTCCGAAAGCTATGGCTACACCTTC
size: .; V: TRBV5-1; D: TRBD1; J: TRBJ1-1; CDR3: CASSPGTGKDTEAFF; DNA: TGCGCCAGCAGCCCGGGGACAGGTAAGGACACTGAAGCTTTCTTT
size: few; V: TRBV3-1; D: TRBD1; J: TRBJ2-7; CDR3: CASSPTGVRRREQYF; DNA: TGTGCCAGCAGCCCGACAGGGGTACGAAGGAGGGAGCAGTACTTC
size: many; V: TRBV6-2/TRBV6-3; D: .; J: TRBJ1-2; CDR3: CASSYSMQKGYTF; DNA: TGTGCCAGCAGTTACTCGATGCAGAAGGGCTACACCTTC
size: many; V: TRBV11-2; D: .; J: TRBJ1-4; CDR3: CASSVRQINEKLFF; DNA: TGTGCCAGCAGCGTGAGGCAGATCAATGAAAAACTGTTTTTT
size: many; V: TRBV27; D: .; J: TRBJ2-5; CDR3: CASSPTGFGETQYF; DNA: TGTGCCAGCAGTCCCACTGGGTTTGGGGAGACCCAGTACTTC
size: many; V: TRBV15; D: TRBD1; J: TRBJ2-1; CDR3: CATSQSFGTGLNNEQFF; DNA: TGTGCCACCAGCCAAAGCTTCGGGACAGGACTCAACAATGAGCAGTTCTTC
size: many; V: TRBV12-3/TRBV12-4; D: .; J: TRBJ2-2; CDR3: CASSHSGAGTGELFF; DNA: TGTGCCAGCAGTCATAGCGGCGCTGGGACCGGGGAGCTGTTTTTT
size: .; V: TRBV18; D: TRBD2; J: TRBJ2-1; CDR3: CASSPGLAGNEQFF; DNA: TGTGCCAGCTCACCGGGACTAGCGGGGAATGAGCAGTTCTTC
size: many; V: TRBV2; D: .; J: TRBJ2-2; CDR3: CASSGETGELFF; DNA: TGTGCCAGCAGTGGTGAAACCGGGGAGCTGTTTTTT
size: many; V: TRBV30; D: .; J: TRBJ2-3; CDR3: CAWSPRGPDTQYF; DNA: TGTGCCTGGAGTCCCCGGGGGCCCGATACGCAGTATTTT
size: many; V: TRBV28; D: TRBD1; J: TRBJ2-1; CDR3: CASSLHGQGHNEQFF; DNA: TGTGCCAGCAGTCTCCACGGACAGGGCCACAATGAGCAGTTCTTC
size: once; V: TRBV9; D: .; J: TRBJ2-2; CDR3: CASSDSLGLTGELFF; DNA: TGTGCCAGCAGCGATTCCCTGGGGCTCACCGGGGAGTTGTTTTTT
size: many; V: TRBV14; D: TRBD1; J: TRBJ2-1; CDR3: CASSQDRDRVSFGYNEQFF; DNA: TGTGCCAGCAGCCAAGACCGGGACAGGGTTTCATTTGGCTACAATGAGCAGTTCTTC
size: many; V: TRBV20-1; D: .; J: TRBJ1-4; CDR3: CSARVAGLGEKLFF; DNA: TGCAGTGCTAGGGTGGCGGGCCTCGGGGAAAAACTGTTTTTT
size: .; V: TRBV30; D: TRBD2; J: TRBJ2-4; CDR3: CAWRGYLRTSGRNIQYF; DNA: TGTGCCTGGAGGGGGTATTTGCGGACTAGCGGGAGGAACATTCAGTACTTC
size: many; V: TRBV19; D: TRBD1; J: TRBJ2-3; CDR3: CASRSGGITDTQYF; DNA: TGTGCCAGTCGATCAGGGGGTATCACAGATACGCAGTATTTT
size: many; V: TRBV20-1; D: TRBD2; J: TRBJ2-3; CDR3: CSARVSSGGLTDTQYF; DNA: TGCAGTGCTAGAGTGTCTAGCGGGGGGCTCACAGATACGCAGTATTTT
size: .; V: TRBV20-1; D: TRBD1; J: TRBJ1-3; CDR3: CYNRGGDTIYF; DNA: TGCTACAACAGGGGTGGAGACACCATATATTTT
size: .; V: TRBV27; D: .; J: TRBJ2-2; CDR3: CASSKTALATTGELFF; DNA: TGTGCCAGCAGTAAAACAGCATTAGCGACCACCGGGGAGCTGTTTTTT
size: many; V: TRBV4-1; D: .; J: TRBJ2-1; CDR3: CASSLEAAGSSYNEQFF; DNA: TGCGCCAGCAGCCTGGAAGCGGCGGGGAGCTCCTACAATGAGCAGTTCTTC
size: many; V: TRBV5-1; D: .; J: TRBJ1-6; CDR3: CASSLDRVSPLHF; DNA: TGCGCCAGCAGCTTGGACAGGGTATCACCCCTCCACTTT
size: many; V: TRBV3-1; D: .; J: TRBJ2-1; CDR3: CASSQYHNEQFF; DNA: TGTGCCAGCAGCCAATATCACAATGAGCAGTTCTTC
size: many; V: TRBV7-8; D: .; J: TRBJ1-2; CDR3: CASSADRRDGYTF; DNA: TGTGCCAGCAGCGCAGACAGGCGGGATGGCTACACCTTC
size: .; V: TRBV7-9; D: .; J: TRBJ1-1; CDR3: CASSFSLGTRGTEAFF; DNA: TGTGCCAGCAGCTTTAGTCTTGGGACGAGGGGGACTGAAGCTTTCTTT
size: many; V: TRBV27; D: TRBD1; J: TRBJ2-7; CDR3: CASSRTGGVYEQYF; DNA: TGTGCCAGCAGCCGGACAGGGGGCGTTTACGAGCAGTACTTC
size: many; V: TRBV2; D: .; J: TRBJ2-5; CDR3: CASSDHSQETQYF; DNA: TGTGCCAGCAGTGACCACAGCCAAGAGACCCAGTACTTC
size: many; V: TRBV6-4; D: TRBD2; J: TRBJ2-3; CDR3: CASSDFAGDADTQYF; DNA: TGTGCCAGCAGTGACTTTGCGGGAGATGCAGATACGCAGTATTTT
size: many; V: TRBV7-2; D: .; J: TRBJ1-3; CDR3: CASSYLGAGNTIYF; DNA: TGTGCCAGCAGCTATCTCGGGGCTGGAAACACCATATATTTT
size: .; V: TRBV19; D: TRBD2; J: TRBJ2-2; CDR3: CASSLGSGRPFTGELFF; DNA: TGTGCCAGTAGTTTGGGTAGCGGGAGGCCCTTCACCGGGGAGCTGTTTTTC
size: many; V: TRBV3-1; D: TRBD1; J: TRBJ2-7; CDR3: CASSHGTGGLREQYF; DNA: TGTGCCAGCAGCCACGGGACAGGGGGCCTTCGCGAGCAGTACTTC